Each of the 22 T cell receptor beta chains below was sequenced from the same sample in a study of T cell changes during pregnancy in multiple sclerosis. TCRdb's copy holds only in-frame clones and misses some; the assay was immunoSEQ multiplex PCR. The table lists some 60,000 clones, 90% of them singletons. Sequencing was performed on peripheral blood, taken in the third trimester of pregnancy. Source of these receptors: a female donor in good health, enrolled as a control in a pregnancy study.

This sequence joins TRBV19 and TRBJ2-1; tentatively, D is TRBD2 (5 bases). Trimming left V 4 bases short and J 12 bases short, with 16 bases between. The CDR3 is 13 amino acids. Per the germline V gene, CDR1 is LNHDA and CDR2 is SQIVND (reference sequence). The CDR3 region has the DNA TGTGCCAGTAGTAAAGGAGCGAGGGCCGGGCAGTTCTTC. This translates into CASSKGARAGQFF.

The chain is built from TRBV10-2 and TRBJ2-5, with D unresolved. Germline assignment: CDR1 WSHSY and CDR2 SAAADI. CDR3 size: 12 residues. The V end was cut by 4 bases, the J end by 4 bases, with 7 bases between. This CDR3 reads CASSAYRETQYF. CDR3 bases: TGCGCCAGCAGTGCTTATAGAGAGACCCAGTACTTC.

This rearrangement joins TRBV29-1 to TRBJ1-1; D not certain. The germline V gene encodes CDR1 SQVTM and CDR2 ANQGSEA. V shed 4 bases and J shed 0 bases, with 9 bases lying between them. The CDR3 loop spans 13 amino acids. The CDR3: CSVGAGLNTEAFF. CDR3 in DNA: TGCAGCGTTGGAGCGGGGTTGAACACTGAAGCTTTCTTT.

This chain uses TRBV27 with TRBJ1-4; perhaps TRBD1 as D (6 bases). CDR3 length: 16 amino acids. Between the trimmed V and J ends, which lost 6 bases and 5 bases, there was a span of 19 bases. The germline gives CDR1 MNHEY, CDR2 SMNVEV (reference sequence). The CDR3 DNA sequence: TGTGCCAGCAGCTTGTCTTCAGGGCAGGGGAATGAAAAACTGTTTTTT. Encoded protein: CASSLSSGQGNEKLFF.

This chain uses TRBV9 with TRBJ2-5; the match to TRBD2 covers 8 bases. Trimming removed 0 bases from V and 5 bases from J; junction bases left unmatched: 21. The CDR3 consists of 20 residues. From germline, CDR1 is SGDLS and CDR2 YYNGEE. CDR3 residues: CASSVDALPGAAGAIETQYF. Here the CDR3 DNA reads TGTGCCAGCAGCGTAGATGCACTCCCCGGTGCAGCGGGAGCGATCGAGACCCAGTACTTC.

This clone showed up just a few times. This sequence joins TRBV29-1 and TRBJ1-1, with D tentatively TRBD1 (5 bases). Trimming pared 3 bases from V and 1 base from J, leaving 9 bases between. This CDR3 comprises 13 residues. CDR1 SQVTM and CDR2 ANQGSEA come from the germline V gene. CDR3 sequence reads: CSVDPTENTEAFF. The DNA for the CDR3 is TGCAGCGTTGACCCGACAGAGAACACTGAAGCTTTCTTT.

The J gene is TRBJ2-1, the V gene TRBV27, with a possible D match to TRBD1 (5 bases). The CDR3 spans 12 residues. V dropped 5 bases and J dropped 7 bases, with 9 bases sitting between them. Germline V gives CDR1 MNHEY, CDR2 SMNVEV (reference sequence). CDR3 region: CASSKKGNEQFF. The DNA for the CDR3 is TGTGCCAGCAGTAAAAAGGGGAATGAGCAGTTCTTC.

This clone was observed a single time. The genes are TRBV6-6 and TRBJ2-2; weak D call: TRBD1 (5 bases). Germline V gene data show CDR1 as MNHNY and CDR2 as SVGAGI (reference sequence). The V end was cut by 5 bases, the J end by 6 bases, with 7 bases between. This CDR3 has 12 amino acids. The chain's CDR3 is CASSLGPGELFF. In nucleotides, the CDR3 is TGTGCCAGCAGTCTGGGGCCCGGGGAGCTGTTTTTT.

The V and J genes are TRBV5-4 and TRBJ2-7; 15 positions agree with TRBD2. Germline CDR1 reads SGHNT; CDR2 reads YYREEE (reference sequence). V lost 4 bases, J lost 1 base, and 12 bases stayed unmatched. CDR3 length: 19 residues. CDR3 bases: TGTGCCAGCAGCCCGAGGACTAGCGGGAGGGCCGGTAGGTCCTACGAGCAGTACTTC. The encoded protein is CASSPRTSGRAGRSYEQYF.

The rearrangement uses TRBV4-1 and TRBJ2-7, with D tentatively TRBD1 (5 bases). The germline V gene has CDR1 MGHRA and CDR2 YSYEKL. This CDR3 region has 13 residues. With 1 base removed from V and 4 bases from J, the gap between germline ends came to 8 bases. The DNA of the CDR3 is TGCGCCAGCAGCCAAGGGAACAGGTACGAGCAGTACTTC. Translating gives CASSQGNRYEQYF.

The rearrangement joins TRBV18 to TRBJ2-1; D perhaps matches TRBD2 (7 bases). The CDR3 contains 14 residues. Germline lookup yields CDR1 KGHSH and CDR2 LQKENI. Trimming removed 10 bases from V and 7 bases from J, with 20 bases in between. The CDR3 DNA sequence: TGTGCCACCGAGCGGGGATTAGGGGGTAATGAGCAGTTCTTC. Amino acid sequence: CATERGLGGNEQFF.

The chain joins TRBV4-3 to TRBJ2-7; 7 nucleotides match TRBD2. Germline values: CDR1 LGHNA, CDR2 YSLEER. With 0 bases clipped from V and 3 bases from J, the junction kept 2 bases outside the gene matches. The CDR3 runs to 14 residues. The CDR3 spells CASSQDPSGYEQYF. DNA for the CDR3: TGCGCCAGCAGCCAAGATCCTAGCGGCTACGAGCAGTACTTC.

DNA of the CDR3: TGTGCCAGCAGTGACAGCGGGAGGGTGACAGATACGCAGTATTTT. The encoded protein is CASSDSGRVTDTQYF. This chain uses TRBV6-1 with TRBJ2-3; 10 nucleotides agree with TRBD2. CDR1 is MNHNS and CDR2 is SASEGT in the germline V gene. The CDR3 totals 15 residues. With V trimmed by 3 bases and J by 3 bases, 3 bases remained unmatched.

The V gene is TRBV7-8, the J gene TRBJ2-5; 8 bases are a match to TRBD1. V trimming: 5 bases; J trimming: 5 bases; junction bases outside the gene matches: 4. The germline CDR1 and CDR2 sequences are SGHVS and FQNEAQ. The CDR3 length is 13 residues. The CDR3 region is CASSPTGGETQYF. The CDR3 region has the DNA TGTGCCAGCAGCCCCACAGGGGGGGAGACCCAGTACTTC.

This clone was seen just once. The CDR3, as DNA: TGTGCCAGCAGCTTTGGGGCCTTGATAACCAGCACAGATACGCAGTATTTT. Protein sequence: CASSFGALITSTDTQYF. V is TRBV7-9 and J is TRBJ2-3; D is possibly TRBD1 (5 bases). This CDR3 spans 17 amino acids. Trimming pared 3 bases from V and 0 bases from J, leaving 16 bases between. CDR1 SEHNR and CDR2 FQNEAQ come from the germline V gene (reference sequence).

The rearrangement joins TRBV9 to TRBJ1-2; D possibly corresponds to TRBD1 (5 bases). Looked up from germline, CDR1 is SGDLS and CDR2 is YYNGEE. V gave up 0 bases and J gave up 4 bases, with 7 bases separating them. CDR3 length: 13 amino acids. The CDR3, as DNA: TGTGCCAGCAGCGTAGGGACAACCTATGGCTACACCTTC. Amino acid sequence: CASSVGTTYGYTF.

This chain uses TRBV5-1 with TRBJ2-7, with D perhaps TRBD1 (6 bases). CDR1 and CDR2 (germline): SGHRS, YFSETQ. The V end lost 4 bases, the J end lost 5 bases, and 10 bases lay between the germline ends. This CDR3 has 12 residues. CDR3 DNA: TGCGCCAGCAGCCTCGACAGGAACGAGCAGTACTTC. As protein: CASSLDRNEQYF.

The chain links TRBV28 to TRBJ2-3; 9 nucleotides line up with TRBD1. The CDR3 loop spans 15 amino acids. The J segment lost 9 bases and the V segment lost 4 bases, leaving 11 bases of the junction unmatched. Germline CDR1 MDHEN, CDR2 SYDVKM. The chain's CDR3 is CASSSTGTGHETQYF. The CDR3 coding sequence is TGTGCCAGCAGTTCAACCGGGACAGGGCATGAGACGCAGTATTTT.

The chain uses TRBV2 and TRBJ2-5; D may be TRBD2 (6 bases). The germline V and J ends were trimmed by 7 bases and 0 bases, with 18 bases remaining between them. This CDR3 has 16 amino acids. Germline CDR1 SNHLY, CDR2 FYNNEI. CDR3 amino acids: CASTFTAGRYQETQYF. CDR3 sequence (DNA): TGTGCCAGCACCTTTACAGCGGGCAGATACCAAGAGACCCAGTACTTC.

CDR3 in amino acids: CASSQGGQKNTEAFF. CDR3 in DNA: TGCGCCAGCAGCCAAGGGGGACAGAAGAACACTGAAGCTTTCTTT. The chain joins TRBV4-3 to TRBJ1-1; 7 bases match TRBD1. V was pared by 1 base and J by 1 base, with 3 bases of the junction left unmatched. CDR3 length: 15 amino acids. Germline CDR1 is LGHNA and CDR2 is YSLEER.

This clone was observed a single time. The chain links TRBV7-6 to TRBJ1-3; D gene ambiguous. V was trimmed by 0 bases and J by 0 bases, leaving 15 bases between them. The V gene's germline CDR1 is SGHVS and CDR2 FNYEAQ. The CDR3 is made up of 18 amino acids. CDR3 in DNA: TGTGCCAGCAGCTTAGCGCGGGGAGGAGCCAGCTCTGGAAACACCATATATTTT. Its protein is CASSLARGGASSGNTIYF.

The rearrangement joins TRBV13 to TRBJ2-7; D is possibly TRBD1 (7 bases). This CDR3 is 14 amino acids long. V dropped 3 bases and J dropped 3 bases, with 12 bases sitting between them. Germline loops: CDR1 PRHDT, CDR2 FYEKMQ (reference sequence). CDR3 nucleotides: TGTGCCAGCAGCTTCGCGGGACAGAGCTACGAGCAGTACTTC. This gives the protein CASSFAGQSYEQYF.